These T cell receptor beta chains were read from a single sample in a study of control samples from healthy donors and cancer patients. TCRdb's table, derived via immunoSEQ multiplex PCR, lists solely in-frame clones and lacks some. The sample holds 150,000 or so clones, 91% seen once. The sample consisted of blood. The receptors were gathered from a young man in good health. Each CDR3 is given with its conserved first and last residue. A D gene is named only where the DNA matches it firmly. Part of the rows lack a size; the others show once, few, many or a class for expanded clones.

abundance	v_gene	j_gene	d_gene	CDR3nt	CDR3aa
NA	TRBV5-1	TRBJ1-3	TRBD1	TGCGCCAGCAGCTTGGAACAGGGGCCCGGGGGATACACCATATATTTT	CASSLEQGPGGYTIYF
NA	TRBV3-1/TRBV3-2	TRBJ1-5	NA	TGTGCCAGCAGCCAAGGTTATAGCAATCAGCCCCAGCATTTT	CASSQGYSNQPQHF
NA	TRBV7-3	TRBJ2-3	TRBD2	TGTGCCAGCAGCTTAAGGGGTACTAGCGGGGGCCCCGATACGCAGTATTTT	CASSLRGTSGGPDTQYF
once	TRBV15	TRBJ2-6	NA	TGTGCCACCAGCAGAGATGGGGGATCTGGGGCCAACGTCCTGACTTTC	CATSRDGGSGANVLTF
NA	TRBV19	TRBJ1-2	NA	TGTGCCAGTAGTATAAGTATTCAGGGATCCTATGGCTACACCTTC	CASSISIQGSYGYTF
once	TRBV19	TRBJ1-1	NA	TGTGCCAGTAGTAGACAGGTTTCGAACACTGAAGCTTTCTTT	CASSRQVSNTEAFF
NA	TRBV27	TRBJ1-1	NA	TGTGCCAGCAGTTTCGCCGGGAACACTGAAGCTTTCTTT	CASSFAGNTEAFF
NA	TRBV3-1/TRBV3-2	TRBJ1-4	TRBD1	TGTGCCAGCAGCCAAATAGACAGGGACGGTGAAAAACTGTTTTTT	CASSQIDRDGEKLFF
NA	TRBV14	TRBJ1-2	NA	TGTGCCAGCAGCCAAGATAGGTGGGCCAGGGGAGCTAACTATGGCTACACCTTC	CASSQDRWARGANYGYTF
few	TRBV5-1	TRBJ2-7	NA	TGCGCCAGCAGCGCCGGGACCAATAACCACGAGCAGTACTTC	CASSAGTNNHEQYF
NA	TRBV6-5	TRBJ1-3	NA	TGTGCCAGCAGTTACGGAGCTGGATCTGGAAACACCATATATTTT	CASSYGAGSGNTIYF
NA	TRBV5-1	TRBJ2-7	NA	TGCGCCAGCAGCTTGGGGGAAACCCGGTACGAGCAGTACTTC	CASSLGETRYEQYF
NA	TRBV2	TRBJ2-7	NA	TGTGCCACCACGGTAACGGGCCCTGGAGGCTACGAGCAGTACTTC	CATTVTGPGGYEQYF
NA	TRBV6-5	TRBJ2-7	NA	TGTGCCAGCAGTTACGACCCAGGGGCCTACGAGCAGTACTTC	CASSYDPGAYEQYF
NA	TRBV6-5	TRBJ2-2	TRBD1	TGTGCCAGCAGTTACGACAGGGGCACCGGGGAGCTGTTTTTT	CASSYDRGTGELFF
NA	TRBV12-3/TRBV12-4	TRBJ2-7	NA	TGTGCCAGCAGTTTTAGTGAGGTAAACGAGCAGTACTTC	CASSFSEVNEQYF
NA	TRBV19	TRBJ1-2	NA	TGTGCCAGTAGTACGGGAAACGCGGGGGACTATGGCTACACCTTC	CASSTGNAGDYGYTF
NA	TRBV7-3	TRBJ2-1	TRBD1	TGTGCCAGCAGCCCGTCGAGGGCAGGGGGCTGGAATGAGCAGTTCTTC	CASSPSRAGGWNEQFF
NA	TRBV24-1	TRBJ2-1	TRBD1	TGTGCCACCAGTGATTACGGACAGGGCACAGGGAATGAGCAGTTCTTC	CATSDYGQGTGNEQFF
NA	TRBV28	TRBJ1-5	NA	TGTGCCAGCAGTTTATTTGGTATCTCGGAAAATCAGCCCCAGCATTTT	CASSLFGISENQPQHF
NA	TRBV12-3/TRBV12-4	TRBJ1-5	NA	TGTGCCAGCAGTTCATACAGGTTTGAACCCCAGCATTTT	CASSSYRFEPQHF
NA	TRBV5-1	TRBJ2-3	NA	TGCGCCAGCAGCTTGGATCGTTACACAGATACGCAGTATTTT	CASSLDRYTDTQYF
NA	TRBV18	TRBJ1-1	TRBD1	TGTGCCAGCTCACCGGGACAGGGCCACACTGAAGCTTTCTTT	CASSPGQGHTEAFF
NA	TRBV7-6	TRBJ1-1	NA	TGTGCCAGCAGCCATGGATTTGGGACTGAAGCTTTCTTT	CASSHGFGTEAFF
NA	TRBV11-3	TRBJ2-3	NA	TGTGCCAGCACCTCCAGCTCGGGTGGGGGCGGGCAATGCACAGATACGCAGTATTTT	CASTSSSGGGGQCTDTQYF
NA	TRBV7-2	TRBJ2-2	NA	TGTGCCAGCAGCTTAGTCTCTGGTGCCTGGGAGCTGTTTTTT	CASSLVSGAWELFF
NA	TRBV28	TRBJ2-5	NA	TGTGCCAGCAGTTTTGCTTTTGCCATCGGACAGGAGGGGGAGACCCAGTACTTC	CASSFAFAIGQEGETQYF
NA	TRBV3-1/TRBV3-2	TRBJ1-1	NA	TGTGCCAGCAGCCCACGCGGCAGGGGGAACACTGAAGCTTTCTTT	CASSPRGRGNTEAFF